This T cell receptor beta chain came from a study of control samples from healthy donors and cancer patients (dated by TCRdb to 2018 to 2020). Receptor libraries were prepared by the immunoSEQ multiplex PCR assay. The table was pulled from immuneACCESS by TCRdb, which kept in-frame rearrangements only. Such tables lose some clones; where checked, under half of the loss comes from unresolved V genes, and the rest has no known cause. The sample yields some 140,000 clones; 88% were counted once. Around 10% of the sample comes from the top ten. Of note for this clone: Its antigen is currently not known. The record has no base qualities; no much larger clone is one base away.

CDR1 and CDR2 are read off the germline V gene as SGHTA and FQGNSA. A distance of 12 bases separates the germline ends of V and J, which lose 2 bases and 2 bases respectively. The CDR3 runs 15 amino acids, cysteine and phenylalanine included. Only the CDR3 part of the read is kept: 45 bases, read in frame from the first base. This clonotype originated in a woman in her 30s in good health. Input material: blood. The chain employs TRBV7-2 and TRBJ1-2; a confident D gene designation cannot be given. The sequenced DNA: TGTGCCAGCAGCTTATCCCCTGGGAAAAACTATGGCTACACCTTC. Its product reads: CASSLSPGKNYGYTF. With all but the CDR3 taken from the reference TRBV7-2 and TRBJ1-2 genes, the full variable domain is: GAGVSQSPSNKVTEKGKDVELRCDPISGHTALYWYRQSLGQGLEFLIYFQGNSAPDKSGLPSDRFSAERTGGSVSTLTIQRTQQEDSAVYLCASSLSPGKNYGYTFGSGTRLTVV.